Listed here are 27 T cell receptor beta chains from one sample, sequenced in a study of blood T cells in healthy people across ages. Combining a sample-barcoded 5' primer with a J-beta primer mix, a second PCR ran for roughly 6 to 12 cycles. TCRdb redid the calling of the 5' RACE reads with MiXCR, one entry per CDR3 protein. The table lists about 1.8 million distinct CDR3 sequences, less than 50% of them singletons. The material sequenced was blood. These receptors came from a woman aged 40-49 years in good health.

The CDR3 region is CASSSGQGVSPLHF. CDR3 sequence (DNA): TGTGCCAGCAGTTCGGGACAGGGGGTTTCACCCCTCCACTTT. The chain couples TRBV27 to TRBJ1-6; 11 bases align to TRBD1. V shed 4 bases, J shed 9 bases, and the junction held 2 bases outside the gene matches. The CDR3 sequence is 14 residues long. The germline V gene has CDR1 MNHEY and CDR2 SMNVEV (reference sequence).

This chain uses TRBV3-1 with TRBJ2-5; D might be TRBD2 (5 bases). Germline V gene lookup returns CDR1 LGHDT and CDR2 YNNKEL (reference sequence). The CDR3 has 11 amino acids. V was clipped by 1 base and J by 12 bases, with 9 bases between them. The CDR3 is CASSQVNGKYF. DNA of the CDR3: TGTGCCAGCAGCCAAGTGAACGGGAAGTACTTC.

The chain has TRBV5-1 and TRBJ2-1; 13 bases are a match to TRBD2. The CDR3 is 14 amino acids. V shed 5 bases and J 8 bases; nucleotides not matched to a gene: 4. CDR1 and CDR2 (germline): SGHRS, YFSETQ. In DNA, the CDR3 is TGCGCCAGCAGTCAACTAGCGGGGGGGCATGAGCAGTTCTTC. Translated, it gives CASSQLAGGHEQFF.

The rearrangement joins TRBV7-2 to TRBJ1-5; tentative D call: TRBD1 (5 bases). V gave up 4 bases and J gave up 3 bases, with 13 bases separating them. Germline V gives CDR1 SGHTA, CDR2 FQGNSA. CDR3 size: 15 residues. The chain's CDR3 is CASSSNGGVNQPQHF. CDR3 nucleotide sequence: TGTGCCAGCAGCTCGAACGGGGGTGTCAATCAGCCCCAGCATTTT. Variable domain in full (rest from reference TRBV7-2 and TRBJ1-5): GAGVSQSPSNKVTEKGKDVELRCDPISGHTALYWYRQSLGQGLEFLIYFQGNSAPDKSGLPSDRFSAERTGGSVSTLTIQRTQQEDSAVYLCASSSNGGVNQPQHFGDGTRLSIL.

This chain links TRBV28 with TRBJ2-4; TRBD2 matches 8 bases. The better agreement between TRBJ2-5 and the DNA end casts doubt on the J call. CDR1 is MDHEN and CDR2 is SYDVKM in the germline V gene. The CDR3 runs to 22 residues. The CDR3 region is CASSFTPTRGTSFMDPQETQYF. CDR3 sequence (DNA): TGTGCCAGCAGTTTCACCCCAACCCGCGGGACTAGTTTCATGGACCCCCAAGAGACCCAGTACTTC.

The chain uses TRBV6-2 or TRBV6-3 and TRBJ1-5, with D hard to call. V was clipped by 0 bases and J by 5 bases, with 14 bases between them. Germline lookup yields CDR1 MNHEY and CDR2 SVGEGT. The CDR3 totals 16 residues. CDR3 in DNA: TGTGCCAGCAGTTACTCAGGGATCGTTTTCGATCAGCCCCAGCATTTT. Amino acids: CASSYSGIVFDQPQHF.

This clonotype was counted between two and nine times. The V call is TRBV19, the J call TRBJ1-2; 7 bases align to TRBD1. V lost 3 bases to trimming and J lost 5 bases; unmatched junction nucleotides: 6. Germline V lookup: CDR1 LNHDA, CDR2 SQIVND (reference sequence). This CDR3 comprises 14 residues. The CDR3 region is CASSIQGDRYGYTF. The CDR3 DNA follows: TGTGCCAGTAGTATCCAGGGGGATCGGTATGGCTACACCTTC.

This sequence joins TRBV7-9 and TRBJ1-2; 11 bases match TRBD1. The ends lost 4 bases at V and 4 bases at J; junction bases unmatched: 8. This CDR3 is built from 16 residues. The V gene's germline CDR1 is SEHNR and CDR2 FQNEAQ (reference sequence). DNA for the CDR3: TGTGCCAGCAGCTCCGGACAGGGGGCGCAGGGCTATGGCTACACCTTC. Translated: CASSSGQGAQGYGYTF.

The chain carries TRBV28 and TRBJ2-1; the D gene is possibly TRBD2 (6 bases). V was shortened by 7 bases and J by 0 bases, with 13 bases between the two germline ends. CDR1 and CDR2 from the germline V gene are MDHEN and SYDVKM. This CDR3 contains 15 residues. This CDR3 is CASTTRRFSYNEQFF. CDR3 DNA: TGTGCCAGCACGACTAGACGGTTCTCCTACAATGAGCAGTTCTTC.

The V call is TRBV20-1, the J call TRBJ1-2, with D possibly TRBD1 on 5 matching bases. The CDR3 runs to 16 residues. Germline-derived CDR1 and CDR2 are DFQATT and SNEGSKA (reference sequence). Trimming shortened V by 3 bases and J by 1 base, and 18 bases separated the two germline ends. The CDR3 DNA reads TGCAGTGCTAGGGGACTGCGGGGGGAGAATAACTATGGCTACACCTTC. Protein product: CSARGLRGENNYGYTF.

The genes are TRBV20-1 and TRBJ2-1, with D hard to call. This CDR3 contains 11 residues. CDR1 DFQATT and CDR2 SNEGSKA come from the germline V gene (reference sequence). This chain's CDR3 is CSHPQTTEQFF. CDR3 nucleotide sequence: TGCAGCCACCCTCAGACAACGGAGCAGTTCTTC.

This clonotype was found a few times. The chain couples TRBV6-1 to TRBJ2-5; a weak D match, TRBD2 (6 bases). The better agreement between TRBJ2-7 and the DNA end casts doubt on the J call. The CDR3 runs 11 residues. Germline V gene lookup returns CDR1 MNHNS and CDR2 SASEGT. CDR3 loop: CASTGVYEQYF. The CDR3 DNA sequence: TGTGCCAGCACGGGGGTTTACGAGCAGTACTTC.

This clonotype was recorded a few times. The V gene is TRBV7-2, the J gene TRBJ2-7; 7 nucleotides match TRBD2. Germline trimming cut 4 bases from V and 3 bases from J; bases unmatched to any gene: 9. The CDR3 length is 15 residues. Germline values: CDR1 SGHTA, CDR2 FQGNSA. This CDR3 reads CASSSTGTNLYEQYF. CDR3 DNA sequence: TGTGCCAGCAGCTCTACCGGGACTAACCTCTACGAGCAGTACTTC.

J is TRBJ1-5 and V is TRBV27, with D possibly TRBD1 on 6 matching bases. Per germline, CDR1 MNHEY and CDR2 SMNVEV (reference sequence). The CDR3 runs 14 residues. V lost 5 bases and J 5 bases, leaving 13 bases between the germline ends. Written as DNA, the CDR3 is TGTGCCAGCAGTCCCGGGACACCCTATCAGCCCCAGCATTTT. As protein: CASSPGTPYQPQHF.

The gene calls are TRBV24-1 and TRBJ2-1, with TRBD2 matching over 9 bases. This CDR3 contains 13 residues. CDR1 and CDR2 (germline): KGHDR, SFDVKD. V gave up 10 bases and J gave up 10 bases; unmatched junction bases: 10. The CDR3 region has the DNA TGTGCCACTGGGACTAGCTCCTTCAGAGAGCAGTTCTTC. Protein: CATGTSSFREQFF.

This clonotype was seen a few times. This chain uses TRBV7-6 with TRBJ2-1; no firm D call. The V end lost 3 bases, the J end lost 0 bases, and 9 bases lay between the germline ends. CDR1 SGHVS and CDR2 FNYEAQ come from the germline V gene. The CDR3 length is 15 residues. The CDR3 coding sequence is TGTGCCAGCAGCTTGATTCAGAGCTCCTACAATGAGCAGTTCTTC. It codes for CASSLIQSSYNEQFF.

The chain employs TRBV6-2 or TRBV6-3 and TRBJ2-1; a possible D gene is TRBD2 (6 bases). The J call is uncertain, as TRBJ2-7 better fits the DNA end. Germline CDR1 MNHEY, CDR2 SVGEGT. The CDR3 runs to 18 residues. CDR3 DNA sequence: TGTGCCAGCAGTTACTCGCAGGCGGGGCCTAGCTCCTACAATGAGCAGTACTTC. It translates to CASSYSQAGPSSYNEQYF.

The chain uses TRBV7-2 and TRBJ1-5; 7 bases are shared with TRBD1. There are 17 residues in the CDR3. CDR1 is SGHTA, CDR2 FQGNSA, per germline. After removal of 2 bases from V and 4 bases from J, the junction contained 11 bases not matched to a gene. CDR3: CASSLRAGTERNQPQHF. As DNA, the CDR3 is TGTGCCAGCAGCTTAAGGGCCGGGACAGAGAGGAATCAGCCCCAGCATTTT.

The rearrangement links TRBV6-1 to TRBJ1-6, with TRBD1 identical over 7 bases. The germline V gene has CDR1 MNHNS and CDR2 SASEGT. Trimming at V came to 5 bases and at J to 5 bases, leaving 12 bases not matched to a gene. The CDR3 extends over 17 amino acids. In nucleotides, the CDR3 is TGTGCCAGCAGTCCCACAGGGGCGGGAACGGATAATTCACCCCTCCACTTT. Translation gives CASSPTGAGTDNSPLHF.

V usage is TRBV20-1 and J usage is TRBJ2-7; 9 nucleotides agree with TRBD2. The germline V gene encodes CDR1 DFQATT and CDR2 SNEGSKA (reference sequence). The CDR3 extends over 14 amino acids. With 5 bases clipped from V and 2 bases from J, the junction kept 7 bases outside the gene matches. In DNA, the CDR3 is TGCAGTGCTCCAAAGGCTAGCGGGGCCTACGAGCAGTACTTC. Translation: CSAPKASGAYEQYF.

V usage is TRBV9 and J usage is TRBJ1-1, with D possibly matching TRBD1 (5 bases). Trimming took off 5 bases at V and 11 bases at J, with 16 bases between the two ends. The germline V gene encodes CDR1 SGDLS and CDR2 YYNGEE. The CDR3 has 12 amino acids. This CDR3 reads CASRPFQGEAFF. As DNA, the CDR3 is TGTGCCAGCAGACCATTCCAGGGTGAGGCTTTCTTT.

V usage is TRBV20-1 and J usage is TRBJ2-7; 8 nucleotides match TRBD1. The trim removed 1 base at V and 1 base at J, leaving 6 bases unmatched. The germline gives CDR1 DFQATT, CDR2 SNEGSKA (reference sequence). The CDR3 totals 15 residues. CDR3 in DNA: TGCAGTGCTAGAGCCGGACAGGGCGGATCCTACGAGCAGTACTTC. Translating it yields CSARAGQGGSYEQYF.

The chain combines TRBV4-2 with TRBJ2-7; 12 bases are shared with TRBD2. After removal of 0 bases from V and 12 bases from J, the junction contained 9 bases not matched to a gene. The length of the CDR3 is 15 residues. Germline V gene lookup returns CDR1 LGHNA and CDR2 YNFKEQ. This CDR3 reads CASSQETSGGETLYF. For the CDR3, the DNA is TGTGCCAGCAGCCAAGAGACTAGCGGGGGCGAGACCCTGTACTTC.

V gene TRBV9 combines with J gene TRBJ2-7; perhaps TRBD1 as D (6 bases). From germline, CDR1 is SGDLS and CDR2 YYNGEE. Trimming took off 0 bases at V and 5 bases at J, with 15 bases between the two ends. This CDR3 spans 15 amino acids. CDR3 residues: CASSVASGVVDEQYF. Here the CDR3 DNA reads TGTGCCAGCAGCGTAGCTTCAGGGGTAGTGGACGAGCAGTACTTC.

This chain links TRBV15 with TRBJ2-7; D gene uncertain. The V end was cut by 1 base, the J end by 7 bases, with 20 bases between. CDR3 length: 16 residues. Looked up from germline, CDR1 is LNHNV and CDR2 is YYDKDF (reference sequence). CDR3: CATSRVAGESYNEQYF. The CDR3 DNA sequence: TGTGCCACCAGCAGAGTAGCTGGCGAATCCTACAATGAGCAGTACTTC. Full variable domain (remainder filled in from reference TRBV15 and TRBJ2-7): DAMVIQNPRYQVTQFGKPVTLSCSQTLNHNVMYWYQQKSSQAPKLLFHYYDKDFNNEADTPDNFQSRRPNTSFCFLDIRSPGLGDTAMYLCATSRVAGESYNEQYFGPGTRLTVT.

This clonotype occurred a few times. The V gene is TRBV13, the J gene TRBJ2-3, with D perhaps matching TRBD2 (5 bases). Per germline, CDR1 PRHDT and CDR2 FYEKMQ (reference sequence). V was clipped by 1 base and J by 8 bases, with 10 bases between them. The CDR3 consists of 13 residues. CDR3 in amino acids: CASSLAEVGTQYF. The CDR3 DNA reads TGTGCCAGCAGCTTAGCGGAGGTCGGTACGCAGTATTTT.

This clonotype has just a few counts. J is TRBJ1-2 and V is TRBV6-5, with D tentatively TRBD1 (6 bases). The germline V gene has CDR1 MNHEY and CDR2 SVGAGI. V was shortened by 6 bases and J by 8 bases, with 19 bases between the two germline ends. The CDR3 contains 14 residues. This CDR3 is CASRFGQTPGGYTF. DNA of the CDR3: TGTGCCAGCAGATTTGGACAGACCCCTGGGGGCTACACCTTC.